These 21 T cell receptor beta chains were all obtained from the same sample, sequenced in a study of HIV-infected patients and healthy controls. Alpha and beta constant-region primers primed reverse transcription of around 550 ng RNA. Separate chain-specific third strand synthesis with multiplexing indices produced the alpha and beta libraries. One entry per CDR3 protein, called by TCRdb with MiXCR from the 5' RACE reads. The data contain about 9,600 distinct CDR3 sequences, 7.3% of them singletons. No cell fractionation was done, so the repertoire covers all unsorted peripheral blood T cells. The sample here was blood, taken before antiretroviral therapy. Source of these receptors: an adult with HIV infection.

At least ten counts were recorded for this clonotype. CDR3 nucleotides: TGTGCCAGCAGTTACGAAAGGGGGATCAGCAATGAGCAGTTCTTC. Its translation is CASSYERGISNEQFF. V is TRBV6-5 and J is TRBJ2-1, with D possibly matching TRBD1 (6 bases). Trimming stripped 2 bases from V and 6 bases from J, with 14 bases between. The CDR3 totals 15 residues. CDR1 is MNHEY, CDR2 SVGAGI, per germline.

Ten or more counts support this clonotype. The rearrangement joins TRBV29-1 to TRBJ2-3; TRBD1 or TRBD2 may be the D gene (6 bases each). V lost 4 bases to trimming and J lost 10 bases, with 21 bases between them. This CDR3 is built from 14 residues. The germline CDR1 and CDR2 sequences are SQVTM and ANQGSEA. DNA for the CDR3: TGCAGCGTTGGGGGCGGGACACCCCACCGTCCGCAGTATTTT. It encodes CSVGGGTPHRPQYF.

This clonotype was recorded at least ten times. CDR3 amino acids: CASGTRGVNEKLFF. Here the CDR3 DNA reads TGTGCCAGCGGGACCAGGGGGGTTAATGAAAAACTGTTTTTT. This rearrangement joins TRBV28 to TRBJ1-4, with TRBD1 matching 7 bases. CDR3 length: 14 residues. Germline V gives CDR1 MDHEN, CDR2 SYDVKM. The V segment lost 8 bases and the J segment 4 bases; nucleotides outside the gene matches: 7.

This clonotype appeared many times. The chain couples TRBV7-9 to TRBJ1-1, with D perhaps TRBD1 (6 bases). Germline V CDR1 and CDR2: SEHNR, FQNEAQ (reference sequence). V lost 4 bases to trimming and J lost 4 bases, with 13 bases between them. The CDR3 extends over 14 amino acids. The CDR3 DNA follows: TGTGCCAGCAGCTCCCCAGGGGTGACCACTGAAGCTTTCTTT. It encodes CASSSPGVTTEAFF.

This clonotype was picked up many times. The V and J genes are TRBV20-1 and TRBJ2-2; no reliable D call. CDR1 and CDR2 (germline): DFQATT, SNEGSKA (reference sequence). The ends were cut back, 3 bases at V and 5 bases at J, with 7 bases in the middle. The CDR3 length is 12 residues. In DNA, the CDR3 is TGCAGTGCTAGGAAGAGTACCGGGGAGCTGTTTTTT. Protein: CSARKSTGELFF.

The table lists this clonotype with many counts. The chain combines TRBV12-3 or TRBV12-4 with TRBJ1-3; unclear D gene. V dropped 11 bases and J dropped 8 bases, with 10 bases sitting between them. The CDR3 loop spans 10 amino acids. As DNA, the CDR3 is TGTGCCGCGCCGGTAGACACCATATATTTT. Translation gives CAAPVDTIYF.

This clonotype was picked up many times. The chain combines TRBV25-1 with TRBJ1-2; D is undetermined. Per the germline V gene, CDR1 is MGHDK and CDR2 is SYGVNS. V gave up 6 bases and J gave up 8 bases, with 13 bases separating them. This CDR3 comprises 12 residues. CDR3 sequence reads: CASRSGPGGYTF. Written as DNA, the CDR3 is TGTGCCAGCAGATCCGGGCCTGGGGGCTACACCTTC.

By share of the sample, this clonotype is medium-sized. The genes are TRBV7-3 and TRBJ1-1, with TRBD1 matching 10 bases. The CDR3 covers 17 residues. After removal of 5 bases from V and 2 bases from J, the junction contained 11 bases not matched to a gene. Germline assignment: CDR1 SGHTA and CDR2 FQGTGA. The CDR3 spells CASSATPGQGRNTEAFF. In DNA form, the CDR3 reads TGTGCCAGCAGCGCAACACCGGGACAGGGGAGAAACACTGAAGCTTTCTTT.

Ten or more counts support this clonotype. The CDR3 DNA reads as TGTGCCAGCAGCCAAGTAGGTTCAACCGGGGAGCTGTTTTTT. It is translated as CASSQVGSTGELFF. The chain links TRBV4-2 to TRBJ2-2; D is undetermined. CDR1 is LGHNA, CDR2 YNFKEQ, per germline. The CDR3 has 14 amino acids. V was cut by 1 base and J by 5 bases, with 8 bases left in between.

This clonotype was seen many times. V usage is TRBV6-5 and J usage is TRBJ2-2, with D perhaps TRBD2 (5 bases). CDR3 size: 17 residues. With 6 bases removed from V and 1 base from J, the gap between germline ends came to 18 bases. Germline values: CDR1 MNHEY, CDR2 SVGAGI. In DNA form, the CDR3 reads TGTGCCAGCAGCTCTCCCCCCCGGGGAGAGAACACCGGGGAGCTGTTTTTT. This sequence encodes CASSSPPRGENTGELFF.

This clonotype was seen many times. V is TRBV7-6 and J is TRBJ2-1; 11 positions agree with TRBD2. This CDR3 has 17 residues. In germline, CDR1 is SGHVS, CDR2 FNYEAQ. V dropped 5 bases and J dropped 9; count of bases not matched to a gene: 15. This CDR3 is CASSRGLAGGRGVEQFF. DNA of the CDR3: TGTGCCAGCAGCCGGGGGCTAGCGGGGGGCCGTGGGGTTGAGCAGTTCTTC.

This clonotype was picked up many times. This chain joins TRBV16 and TRBJ1-5; D gene ambiguous. V lost 2 bases and J 7 bases, leaving 9 bases between the germline ends. CDR3 length equals 13 residues. The germline V gene has CDR1 KGHSY and CDR2 FQNENV. This CDR3 reads CASSQPGNQPQHF. CDR3 coding DNA: TGTGCCAGCAGCCAACCGGGGAACCAGCCCCAGCATTTT.

The table lists this clonotype with many counts. The V gene is TRBV7-6, the J gene TRBJ2-2; the D gene could be TRBD1 or TRBD2 (5 bases each). Per germline, CDR1 SGHVS and CDR2 FNYEAQ. This CDR3 region has 13 residues. With 11 bases removed from V and 5 bases from J, the gap between germline ends came to 15 bases. CDR3 residues: CAGRAGLTGELFF. DNA of the CDR3: TGTGCCGGGAGAGCAGGGCTTACCGGGGAGCTGTTTTTT.

This clonotype was counted between two and nine times. V gene TRBV19 combines with J gene TRBJ2-3; D is unresolved. V lost 7 bases to trimming and J lost 3 bases, with 11 bases between them. Germline V gene data show CDR1 as LNHDA and CDR2 as SQIVND (reference sequence). This CDR3 is built from 13 residues. In DNA form, the CDR3 reads TGTGCCAGTATGGAGCTGGCTACAGATACGCAGTATTTT. Protein product: CASMELATDTQYF.

The table lists this clonotype with many counts. V usage is TRBV12-5 and J usage is TRBJ2-5; TRBD2 agrees at 13 bases. CDR3 size: 16 residues. J lost 1 base, V lost 3 bases, and 2 bases had no gene match. The germline gives CDR1 LGHNT, CDR2 FRNRAP. CDR3 residues: CASGLRTSGGQETQYF. CDR3 bases: TGTGCTAGTGGTTTAAGGACTAGCGGGGGCCAAGAGACCCAGTACTTC.

In this sample, this clonotype turned up many times. The rearrangement links TRBV20-1 to TRBJ1-5; TRBD1 aligns across 9 bases. Trimming removed 1 base from V and 6 bases from J; junction bases left unmatched: 4. CDR3 length: 14 residues. Germline assignment: CDR1 DFQATT and CDR2 SNEGSKA (reference sequence). Here the CDR3 reads CSARVQDRGQPQHF. CDR3 coding DNA: TGCAGTGCTAGAGTTCAGGACAGGGGTCAGCCCCAGCATTTT.

There are many counts of this clonotype. The chain carries TRBV4-3 and TRBJ2-1, with D maybe TRBD2 (6 bases). V was trimmed by 0 bases and J by 2 bases, leaving 14 bases between them. The CDR3 consists of 17 residues. The germline V gene has CDR1 LGHNA and CDR2 YSLEER. The CDR3 sequence is CASSQDRGGRPYNEQFF. The CDR3 DNA is TGCGCCAGCAGCCAAGATCGAGGAGGGCGCCCCTACAATGAGCAGTTCTTC.

This clonotype has at least ten counts. This CDR3 reads CASSFKSGYGYTF. As DNA, the CDR3 is TGTGCCAGCAGTTTCAAGTCGGGCTATGGCTACACCTTC. The rearrangement uses TRBV6-5 and TRBJ1-2; D remains ambiguous. Germline CDR1 reads MNHEY; CDR2 reads SVGAGI. The CDR3 runs 13 residues. Trimming cost V 4 bases and J 4 bases, with 10 bases left between them.

The chain is built from TRBV4-3 and TRBJ1-4; D is undetermined. This CDR3 is built from 18 residues. Germline CDR1 and CDR2: LGHNA and YSLEER. V was trimmed by 0 bases and J by 0 bases, leaving 14 bases between them. The CDR3 nucleotides are TGCGCCAGCAGCCAAGATTATCCGGGAGCTGCAACTAATGAAAAACTGTTTTTT. This gives the protein CASSQDYPGAATNEKLFF.

Of note for this clonotype: Just one base apart from a much larger clone, this may be a read error. Since no conserved phenylalanine or tryptophan closes the CDR3, a read error is the likely cause. The rearrangement uses TRBV6-5 and TRBJ1-6; possibly TRBD1 for D (5 bases). The V end was cut by 4 bases, the J end by 11 bases, with 12 bases between. This CDR3 region has 13 residues. CDR1 and CDR2 (germline): MNHEY, SVGAGI. The CDR3 DNA sequence: TGTGCCAGCAGTTTCGGGACTGCCCCACCCCTCCACCTT. Translated: CASSFGTAPPLHL.

The table lists this clonotype with many counts. The rearrangement links TRBV3-1 to TRBJ1-1; 7 nucleotides match TRBD1. Germline CDR1 and CDR2: LGHDT and YNNKEL (reference sequence). V was pared by 5 bases and J by 5 bases, with 8 bases of the junction left unmatched. The CDR3 covers 14 residues. For the CDR3, the DNA is TGTGCCAGCAGCGGGACAGATCAGTATACTGAAGCTTTCTTT. This sequence encodes CASSGTDQYTEAFF.